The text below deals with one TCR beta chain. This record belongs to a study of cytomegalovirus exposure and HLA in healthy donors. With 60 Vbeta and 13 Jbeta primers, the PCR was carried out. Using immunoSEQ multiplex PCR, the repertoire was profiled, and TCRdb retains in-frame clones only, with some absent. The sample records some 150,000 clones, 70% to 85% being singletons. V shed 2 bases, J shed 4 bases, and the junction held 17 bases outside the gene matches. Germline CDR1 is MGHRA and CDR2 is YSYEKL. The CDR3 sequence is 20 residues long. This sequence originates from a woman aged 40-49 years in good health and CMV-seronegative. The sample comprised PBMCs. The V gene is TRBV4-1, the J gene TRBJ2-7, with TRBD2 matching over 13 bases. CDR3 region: CASSQPAWHTSGRAAYEQYF. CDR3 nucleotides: TGCGCCAGCAGCCAACCTGCTTGGCATACTAGCGGGAGGGCCGCGTACGAGCAGTACTTC.